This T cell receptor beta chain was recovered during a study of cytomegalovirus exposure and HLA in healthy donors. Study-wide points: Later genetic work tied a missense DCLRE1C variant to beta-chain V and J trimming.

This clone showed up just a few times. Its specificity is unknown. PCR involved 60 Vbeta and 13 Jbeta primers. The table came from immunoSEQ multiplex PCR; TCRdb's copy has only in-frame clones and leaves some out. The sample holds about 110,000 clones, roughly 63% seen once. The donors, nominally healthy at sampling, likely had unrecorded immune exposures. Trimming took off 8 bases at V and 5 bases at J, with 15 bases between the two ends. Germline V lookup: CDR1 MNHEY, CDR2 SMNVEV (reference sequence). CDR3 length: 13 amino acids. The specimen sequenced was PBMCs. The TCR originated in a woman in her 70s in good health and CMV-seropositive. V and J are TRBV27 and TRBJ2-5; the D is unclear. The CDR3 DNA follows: TGTGCCAGCGGAAAAAGAGTCGGGGAGACCCAGTACTTC. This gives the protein CASGKRVGETQYF.